A single sample gave rise to the 24 T cell receptor beta chains below, sequenced in a study of T cell changes during pregnancy in multiple sclerosis. This table comes from immunoSEQ multiplex PCR, and its TCRdb copy is limited to in-frame clones, with some not included. Here the sample spans fewer than 50,000 clones, 85% to 95% being singletons. This specimen was CD8+ T cells from peripheral blood mononuclear cells, taken before pregnancy. The receptors derive from a female donor with multiple sclerosis, enrolled in a pregnancy study.

The genes are TRBV2 and TRBJ2-7; 8 bases line up with TRBD1. CDR1 and CDR2 (germline): SNHLY, FYNNEI. CDR3 length: 15 residues. V trimming: 5 bases; J trimming: 7 bases; junction bases outside the gene matches: 13. CDR3 region: CASSPNRGSWWEQYF. CDR3 bases: TGTGCCAGCAGTCCCAACAGGGGGTCCTGGTGGGAGCAGTACTTC.

The V and J genes are TRBV27 and TRBJ2-7; TRBD1 matches at 9 bases. There are 15 residues in the CDR3. The germline CDR1 and CDR2 sequences are MNHEY and SMNVEV (reference sequence). Trimming at V came to 4 bases and at J to 0 bases, leaving 4 bases not matched to a gene. The CDR3 nucleotides read TGTGCCAGCAGTTCGGGACAGGGCAGCTCCTACGAGCAGTACTTC. This codes for CASSSGQGSSYEQYF.

This clone was picked up a small number of times. The chain joins TRBV5-1 to TRBJ2-1; 7 positions match TRBD1. Germline CDR1 SGHRS, CDR2 YFSETQ. CDR3 length equals 12 residues. Germline trimming cut 5 bases from V and 4 bases from J; bases unmatched to any gene: 0. CDR3 nucleotides: TGCGCCAGCAGACAGGGGTACAATGAGCAGTTCTTC. Protein sequence: CASRQGYNEQFF. The full variable domain, completed using reference TRBV5-1 and TRBJ2-1, is KAGVTQTPRYLIKTRGQQVTLSCSPISGHRSVSWYQQTPGQGLQFLFEYFSETQRNKGNFPGRFSGRQFSNSRSEMNVSTLELGDSALYLCASRQGYNEQFFGPGTRLTVL.

The chain recombines TRBV21-1 with TRBJ1-1. TRBV21-1 is termed a pseudogene. The CDR3 covers 16 residues. The DNA of the CDR3 is TGTGCCAGCAGCAGATTTCCCCCGGCGGGTAACACTGAAGCTTTCTTT. Translated, it gives CASSRFPPAGNTEAFF.

The V gene is TRBV5-8, the J gene TRBJ1-2; 9 bases are shared with TRBD1. This CDR3 comprises 18 residues. Trimming cost V 5 bases and J 2 bases; bases outside gene matches: 16. Germline V CDR1 and CDR2: SGHTS, YDEGEE. The DNA of the CDR3 is TGTGCCAGCAGTTGGAGACTAACAGGGGGCGATAAAAACTATGGCTACACCTTC. As protein: CASSWRLTGGDKNYGYTF.

This clone was observed a handful of times. The CDR3 DNA reads TGTGCCAGCAGTTTAATAGGGGCCGATCAGCCCCAGCATTTT. This sequence encodes CASSLIGADQPQHF. This chain joins TRBV28 and TRBJ1-5; possible D gene TRBD1, 5 bases. Germline V gene data show CDR1 as MDHEN and CDR2 as SYDVKM. The CDR3 is 14 residues long. V gave up 2 bases and J gave up 5 bases, with 10 bases separating them.

This chain connects TRBV29-1 to TRBJ2-3; the match to TRBD1 covers 7 bases. The CDR3 is 16 residues long. V was clipped by 7 bases and J by 1 base; unmatched bases: 14. Germline loops: CDR1 SQVTM, CDR2 ANQGSEA. For the CDR3, the DNA is TGCAGCGCAAAGGGTGGGACAGAGTGGCGCACAGATACGCAGTATTTT. This encodes CSAKGGTEWRTDTQYF.

This chain links TRBV4-2 with TRBJ2-1, with TRBD2 matching over 11 bases. CDR3 length: 16 amino acids. After removal of 2 bases from V and 9 bases from J, the junction contained 9 bases not matched to a gene. Per the germline V gene, CDR1 is LGHNA and CDR2 is YNFKEQ. The CDR3 nucleotides are TGTGCCAGCAGCCAAAATCTGGAGACTAGCGGGATTGAGCAGTTCTTC. Its translation: CASSQNLETSGIEQFF.

J is TRBJ2-5 and V is TRBV28, with 10 nucleotides matching TRBD1. J was trimmed by 3 bases and V by 6 bases; bases with no gene match: 13. The CDR3 covers 17 residues. Germline CDR1 is MDHEN and CDR2 is SYDVKM. CDR3 in amino acids: CASRGSRQGAVEETQYF. The DNA of the CDR3 is TGTGCCAGCAGAGGAAGCCGACAGGGGGCGGTTGAAGAGACCCAGTACTTC. Full variable domain (outside the CDR3, taken from reference TRBV28 and TRBJ2-5): DVKVTQSSRYLVKRTGEKVFLECVQDMDHENMFWYRQDPGLGLRLIYFSYDVKMKEKGDIPEGYSVSREKKERFSLILESASTNQTSMYLCASRGSRQGAVEETQYFGPGTRLLVL.

The chain uses TRBV7-2 and TRBJ2-7; 7 bases are shared with TRBD1. There are 15 residues in the CDR3. The J segment lost 0 bases and the V segment lost 10 bases, leaving 12 bases of the junction unmatched. Germline loops: CDR1 SGHTA, CDR2 FQGNSA. The CDR3: CATRVRAGGSYEQYF. In DNA form, the CDR3 reads TGTGCCACCCGGGTGAGAGCAGGGGGCTCCTACGAGCAGTACTTC.

This chain joins TRBV19 and TRBJ2-5; 7 positions match TRBD1. Trimming at V came to 5 bases and at J to 5 bases, leaving 11 bases not matched to a gene. Germline CDR1 and CDR2: LNHDA and SQIVND (reference sequence). The CDR3 spans 15 residues. CDR3 coding DNA: TGTGCCAGTAGTCCCGGGACAGTGGTACGGGAGACCCAGTACTTC. Translated: CASSPGTVVRETQYF. The variable domain in full, with the rest retrieved from reference TRBV19 and TRBJ2-5, is DGGITQSPKYLFRKEGQNVTLSCEQNLNHDAMYWYRQDPGQGLRLIYYSQIVNDFQKGDIAEGYSVSREKKESFPLTVTSAQKNPTAFYLCASSPGTVVRETQYFGPGTRLLVL.

J is TRBJ2-3 and V is TRBV7-8, with a possible D match to TRBD1 (6 bases). The CDR3 spans 16 residues. Germline CDR1 reads SGHVS; CDR2 reads FQNEAQ. The ends were cut back, 4 bases at V and 4 bases at J, with 18 bases in the middle. The CDR3 region is CASSSLPDRGADTQYF. In nucleotides, the CDR3 is TGTGCCAGCAGCTCCCTACCGGACAGAGGGGCAGATACGCAGTATTTT.

The genes are TRBV10-2 and TRBJ2-5; TRBD2 matches 12 bases. The trim removed 6 bases at V and 4 bases at J, leaving 9 bases unmatched. CDR1 is WSHSY and CDR2 is SAAADI in the germline V gene. This CDR3 is 16 amino acids long. For the CDR3, the DNA is TGCGCCAGCAGGGGGACTAGCGGGCCACCCCTAGAGACCCAGTACTTC. This sequence encodes CASRGTSGPPLETQYF.

The chain joins TRBV4-1 to TRBJ2-7; D is perhaps TRBD1 (5 bases). The CDR3 is made up of 14 amino acids. V dropped 2 bases and J dropped 6 bases, with 14 bases sitting between them. The germline gives CDR1 MGHRA, CDR2 YSYEKL. CDR3 sequence reads: CASSQSGQSGEQYF. Here the CDR3 DNA reads TGCGCCAGCAGCCAATCCGGACAATCAGGCGAGCAGTACTTC.

V gene TRBV13 combines with J gene TRBJ2-7; 13 nucleotides line up with TRBD2. This CDR3 region has 15 residues. J lost 5 bases, V lost 5 bases, and 6 bases had no gene match. Germline CDR1 is PRHDT and CDR2 is FYEKMQ (reference sequence). CDR3 loop: CASSTRTSGSHEQYF. The DNA of the CDR3 is TGTGCCAGCAGCACCCGGACTAGCGGGAGCCACGAGCAGTACTTC.

The genes are TRBV9 and TRBJ2-1, with D possibly matching TRBD2 (6 bases). CDR1 is SGDLS and CDR2 is YYNGEE in the germline V gene. V lost 4 bases, J lost 0 bases, and 20 bases lay in between. The CDR3 contains 18 residues. The CDR3 DNA sequence: TGTGCCAGCAGCCCGCAGGGTACGGGAGTAAGCTCCTACAATGAGCAGTTCTTC. Protein product: CASSPQGTGVSSYNEQFF.

The genes are TRBV6-1 and TRBJ2-7, with 7 nucleotides matching TRBD2. The CDR3 runs to 14 residues. Germline CDR1 is MNHNS and CDR2 is SASEGT. Trimming cost V 3 bases and J 4 bases; bases outside gene matches: 6. The CDR3 nucleotides are TGTGCCAGCAGTGATGCGGGAGCCCATTACGAGCAGTACTTC. Its translation is CASSDAGAHYEQYF.

In its sample, this clone was seen a few times. The rearrangement links TRBV18 to TRBJ1-2; tentatively, D is TRBD1 (6 bases). Per the germline V gene, CDR1 is KGHSH and CDR2 is LQKENI. Trimming took off 3 bases at V and 2 bases at J, with 16 bases between the two ends. The CDR3 sequence is 16 residues long. The CDR3 coding sequence is TGTGCCAGCTCACCCGGTAAGGACAGAACAAACTATGGCTACACCTTC. Translation gives CASSPGKDRTNYGYTF.

The CDR3 reads CASSVGPTNEQYF. CDR3 nucleotide sequence: TGTGCCAGCAGCGTAGGGCCGACAAACGAGCAGTACTTC. The chain joins TRBV9 to TRBJ2-7, with D unresolved. The CDR3 is made up of 13 amino acids. V dropped 0 bases and J dropped 5 bases, with 9 bases sitting between them. Germline-derived CDR1 and CDR2 are SGDLS and YYNGEE.

The chain links TRBV7-9 to TRBJ1-1, with D possibly matching TRBD1 (5 bases). Germline V gene sequence: CDR1 SEHNR, CDR2 FQNEAQ (reference sequence). Trimming cost V 2 bases and J 4 bases, with 17 bases left between them. This CDR3 has 16 residues. The CDR3 spells CASSLTQGRMSTEAFF. CDR3 sequence (DNA): TGTGCCAGCAGCTTAACGCAGGGCAGGATGAGCACTGAAGCTTTCTTT.

The chain links TRBV29-1 to TRBJ1-2, with D perhaps matching TRBD1 (6 bases). Germline-derived CDR1 and CDR2 are SQVTM and ANQGSEA. V was shortened by 7 bases and J by 0 bases, with 15 bases between the two germline ends. This CDR3 spans 14 amino acids. The CDR3 here is CSADRGAANYGYTF. Here the CDR3 DNA reads TGCAGCGCTGACCGGGGGGCCGCTAACTATGGCTACACCTTC.

The chain links TRBV4-2 to TRBJ2-7; 12 bases match TRBD1. The CDR3 totals 17 residues. Germline V lookup: CDR1 LGHNA, CDR2 YNFKEQ. Trimming at V came to 5 bases and at J to 4 bases, leaving 12 bases not matched to a gene. The CDR3 region is CASSLAMGTGGKYEQYF. CDR3 nucleotide sequence: TGTGCCAGCAGCTTGGCTATGGGGACAGGGGGCAAGTACGAGCAGTACTTC.

This clone appeared a single time. The chain carries TRBV27 and TRBJ1-5; TRBD1 might be the D (5 bases). V dropped 3 bases and J dropped 0 bases, with 9 bases sitting between them. The CDR3 is 15 amino acids. Germline loops: CDR1 MNHEY, CDR2 SMNVEV (reference sequence). CDR3 DNA: TGTGCCAGCAGTTTCGGAGGGACTAGCAATCAGCCCCAGCATTTT. Translated, it gives CASSFGGTSNQPQHF.

This clone has only one observation. The chain combines TRBV19 with TRBJ2-7; tentatively, D is TRBD2 (5 bases). Germline V CDR1 and CDR2: LNHDA, SQIVND (reference sequence). V lost 3 bases, J lost 5 bases, and 11 bases lay in between. CDR3 length equals 13 residues. The CDR3 DNA sequence: TGTGCCAGTAGTATCTTTCTAGCCGACGAGCAGTACTTC. As protein: CASSIFLADEQYF.